This T cell receptor beta chain was sequenced during a study of T cell responses to AZD1222 COVID-19 vaccine (dated by TCRdb to about 2021). Study-level background: TCR sequencing covered roughly 230 trial participants: 207 given two doses of AZD1222 and 26 given two doses of MenACWY control vaccine. Trial participants were enrolled by age into subgroups of 18-55, 56-69 and 70-plus years, and around 150, 28 and 57 TCR-sequenced participants, respectively, were included in these subgroups. Broader findings and caveats from the paper: Participants were mostly white British and included more females than males, and it was suggested by the authors that clonal diversity may have been underestimated. In the small 56-69-year group, the increase in depth fell short of significance, most likely because of low power. Only a handful of AZD1222 recipients were SARS-CoV-2 seropositive at baseline, limiting conclusions about previously exposed vaccinees. Because no samples from the day 14 peak response were available, repertoires could be characterized only after the peak T cell response. The whole spike protein was spanned by vaccine-associated CD4 TCRs, and dominant responses were seen in regions 160-218 and 743-854. Reportedly, close to half of the unique spike-specific TCRs recognized epitopes lying outside the regions that are mutated in the B.1.351 and B.1.1.7 variants. After two AZD1222 doses, both the breadth and the depth of spike-specific TCRs were significantly higher than at day 0 and than in MenACWY recipients.

The germline V gene sets CDR1 to KGHDR and CDR2 to SFDVKD. Trimming costs V 3 bases and J 3 bases, and their ends lie 5 bases apart. The CDR3 spans 13 residues, from the cysteine through the phenylalanine. Of the read, only the CDR3 DNA is kept; its 39 bases are in frame from base 1. With respect to this clone: Its cognate antigen has yet to be identified. Base qualities are not at hand, and no much larger clone is one base apart.

The label giving this sample's time point can be read as: about 28 days (+/-7) after the second vaccine dose. AZD1222 recipients with second doses at about 4 weeks or about 12 weeks were pooled, because spike-specific TCR depth and breadth did not differ between schedules. Vaccinee samples were obtained from the UK trials COV001 and COV002, which included a single-blind randomized controlled phase 2/3 trial of AZD1222 (ChAdOx1 nCoV-19) in healthy adults. Trial participant PBMC samples were collected at day 0 and day 28 after the second dose for TCRbeta chain sequencing. The CDR3 regions of human TCRbeta chains were analyzed by immunosequencing. The paper's processing steps were these. Repertoire TCRs were matched against a reference library of SARS-CoV-2-specific TCRs generated with the MIRA antigen-specificity platform. Breadth was defined as the fraction of unique TCRs that were SARS-CoV-2-associated. Depth was defined as the fraction of total T cells that were SARS-CoV-2-associated. Each spike-specific TCR was assigned to its reactive spike region and to a CD4 or CD8 class using the MIRA data. Log10-transformed breadth and depth values were compared by one-way ANOVA with Sidak's multiple comparisons tests. TCRdb carries this immuneACCESS record with in-frame sequences only. Its versions omit some clonotypes, under half of them owing to an unresolved V gene in the studies checked, with the rest unexplained. V, J and clone size were drawn from that table, and D and trimming were deduced from the DNA. Across this sample there are about 73,000 clones, with 75% to 90% seen only once. The ten largest clonotypes hold over 7.5% of the sample.

The sequence was collected from an adult who received the AZD1222 COVID-19 vaccine. The chain employs TRBV24-1 and TRBJ2-1; no confident D gene assignment can be made. The sequencing here drew on peripheral blood, taken 28 days after the second AZD1222 dose. The CDR3 protein: CATSDPIYNEQFF. The DNA sequence reads TGTGCCACCAGTGATCCAATCTACAATGAGCAGTTCTTC.